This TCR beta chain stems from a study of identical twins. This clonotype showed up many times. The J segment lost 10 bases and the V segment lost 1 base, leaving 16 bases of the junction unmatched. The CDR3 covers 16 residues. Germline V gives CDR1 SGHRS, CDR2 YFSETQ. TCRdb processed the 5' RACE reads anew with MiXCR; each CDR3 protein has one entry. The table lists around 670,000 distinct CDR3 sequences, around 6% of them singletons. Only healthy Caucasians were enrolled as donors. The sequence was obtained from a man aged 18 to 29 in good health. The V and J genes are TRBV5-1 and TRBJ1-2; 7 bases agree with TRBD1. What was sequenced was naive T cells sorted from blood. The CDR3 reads CASSLLFPTGLVDYTF. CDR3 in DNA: TGCGCCAGCAGCTTGTTATTCCCGACAGGGTTAGTCGACTACACCTTC.